This T cell receptor (beta chain) was observed in a study of OX40 agonist ivuxolimab in advanced cancers. The table came from immunoSEQ multiplex PCR; TCRdb's copy has only in-frame clones and leaves some out. Of tens of thousands of clones in the sample, around 80% were seen once. Germline CDR1 is MNHNY and CDR2 is SVGAGI (reference sequence). The V and J ends lost 2 bases and 10 bases, in that order; junction bases with no gene match: 0. This CDR3 has 12 amino acids. The TCR was taken from an adult with an advanced solid tumor such as melanoma, head and neck, liver or kidney cancer. V usage is TRBV6-6 and J usage is TRBJ2-1, with TRBD1 matching 9 bases. This material consisted of CD4+ or CD8+ T cells sorted from blood, taken in a trial of the OX40 agonist ivuxolimab. CDR3 protein: CASSYGTGEQFF. The CDR3 region has the DNA TGTGCCAGCAGTTACGGGACAGGGGAGCAGTTCTTC.